This T cell receptor (beta chain) is from a study of cytomegalovirus exposure and HLA in healthy donors. PCR used 60 Vbeta primers and 13 Jbeta primers. Here immunoSEQ multiplex PCR was the method, and the copy in TCRdb shows in-frame clones only, minus some. The sample gives about 160,000 clones, around four fifths of which show up once; roughly 1.3% is in the top ten. CDR3 size: 13 residues. CDR1 and CDR2 (germline): SGHRS, YFSETQ. With 5 bases removed from V and 4 bases from J, the gap between germline ends came to 13 bases. With regard to this clone: Its antigen is still unknown.

Though nominally healthy at sampling, donors likely had unrecorded immune exposures. General study points: When a later analysis compared HLA-associated TCR beta chains with equally common others, the HLA-associated chains turned out to be more clonally expanded and to have lower generation probabilities.

The chain carries TRBV5-1 and TRBJ2-7; D perhaps matches TRBD1 (6 bases). Specimen: PBMCs. The source is a woman aged 45-60 years in good health and CMV-seronegative. In DNA form, the CDR3 reads TGCGCCAGCAGATCTCTCACAGGGTACGAGCAGTACTTC. Translated, it gives CASRSLTGYEQYF.